The T cell receptor (beta chain) described here comes from a study of cytomegalovirus exposure and HLA in healthy donors. General study points: In a later analysis, HLA-associated TCR beta chains were more clonally expanded than equally common others. Later analysis associated a missense DCLRE1C variant with TCR beta V- and J-gene trimming.

Unmatched junction bases numbered 8, after V lost 5 bases and J lost 7 bases. Germline lookup yields CDR1 LNHDA and CDR2 SQIVND (reference sequence). The CDR3 runs to 15 residues. The PCR employed 60 Vbeta primers together with 13 Jbeta primers. The repertoire was sequenced with immunoSEQ multiplex PCR; TCRdb's copy has only in-frame clones and lacks some. Of about 170,000 clones in the sample, about 75% are singletons; the top ten hold approximately 0.89%. Comment on this clone: Antigen specificity is unknown.

Sequencing was done on a sample of PBMCs. This receptor was identified in a woman aged 45-65 years in good health and CMV-seropositive. The chain combines TRBV19 with TRBJ1-4, with 9 bases that match TRBD1. CDR3 residues: CASSVQGAQSEKLFF. CDR3 DNA sequence: TGTGCCAGTAGTGTACAGGGGGCGCAGAGTGAAAAACTGTTTTTT.